This TCR beta chain was obtained from a study of identical twins. The V gene lost 6 bases and the J gene lost 7 bases, with 19 bases spanning the gap. CDR1 LGHDT and CDR2 YNNKEL come from the germline V gene (reference sequence). CDR3 size: 14 residues. Template switching added a universal primer site, and cDNA bore unique molecular identifiers. TCRdb re-called the 5' RACE reads with MiXCR, one entry per CDR3 protein. Seen here are around 250,000 distinct CDR3 sequences, 5.5% to 7% observed once, and the top ten hold about 3.6%. This clonotype was seen a handful of times. These records were also assigned to another study, of yellow fever vaccine responses in identical twins. That study adds: Each twin's T cell response to the vaccine was reported to look partly convergent and partly personalized.

This sequence originates from a young woman in good health. The gene calls are TRBV3-1 and TRBJ2-7, with D perhaps matching TRBD1 (6 bases). What was sequenced was memory (CD45RO+) T cells sorted from blood. The CDR3 is CASSPRGSSPEQYF. The CDR3 DNA follows: TGTGCCAGCAGTCCCAGGGGCAGTAGTCCTGAGCAGTACTTC.